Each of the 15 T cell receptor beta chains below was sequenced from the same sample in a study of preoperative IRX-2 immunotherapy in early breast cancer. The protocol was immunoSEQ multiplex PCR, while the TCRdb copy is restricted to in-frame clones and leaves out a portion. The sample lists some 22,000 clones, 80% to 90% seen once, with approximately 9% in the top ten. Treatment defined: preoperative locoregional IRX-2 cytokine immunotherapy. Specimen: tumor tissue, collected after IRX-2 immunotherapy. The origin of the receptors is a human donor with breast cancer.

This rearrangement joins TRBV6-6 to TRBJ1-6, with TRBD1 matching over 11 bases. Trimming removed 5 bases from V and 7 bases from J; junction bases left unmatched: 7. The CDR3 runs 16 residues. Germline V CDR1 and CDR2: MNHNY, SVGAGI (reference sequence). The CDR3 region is CASSPKDRGQNSPLHF. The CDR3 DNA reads TGTGCCAGCAGTCCAAAGGACAGGGGGCAGAATTCACCCCTCCACTTT.

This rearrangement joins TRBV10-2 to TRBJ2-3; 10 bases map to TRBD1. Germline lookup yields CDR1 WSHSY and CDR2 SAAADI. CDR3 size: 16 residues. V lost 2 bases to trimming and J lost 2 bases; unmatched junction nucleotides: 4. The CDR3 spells CASSEGTGVTTDTQYF. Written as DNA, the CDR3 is TGCGCCAGCAGTGAGGGGACAGGGGTCACCACAGATACGCAGTATTTT.

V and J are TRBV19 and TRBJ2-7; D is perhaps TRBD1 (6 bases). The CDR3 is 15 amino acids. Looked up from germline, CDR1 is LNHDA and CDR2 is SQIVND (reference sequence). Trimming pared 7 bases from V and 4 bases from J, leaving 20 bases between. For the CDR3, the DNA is TGTGCCAGTACCCCCACCGGGACAAAAGTGTACGAGCAGTACTTC. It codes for CASTPTGTKVYEQYF.

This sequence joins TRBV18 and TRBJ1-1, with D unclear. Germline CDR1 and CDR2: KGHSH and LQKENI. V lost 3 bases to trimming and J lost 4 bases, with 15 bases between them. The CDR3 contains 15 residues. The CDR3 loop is CASSPQPTPSTEAFF. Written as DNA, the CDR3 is TGTGCCAGCTCACCCCAACCAACACCGTCCACTGAAGCTTTCTTT.

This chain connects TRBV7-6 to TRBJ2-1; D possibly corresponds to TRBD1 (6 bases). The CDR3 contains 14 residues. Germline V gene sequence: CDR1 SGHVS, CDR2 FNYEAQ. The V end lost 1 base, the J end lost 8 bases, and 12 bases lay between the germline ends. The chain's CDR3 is CASSLVGAADEQFF. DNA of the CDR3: TGTGCCAGCAGCTTAGTGGGGGCCGCTGATGAGCAGTTCTTC.

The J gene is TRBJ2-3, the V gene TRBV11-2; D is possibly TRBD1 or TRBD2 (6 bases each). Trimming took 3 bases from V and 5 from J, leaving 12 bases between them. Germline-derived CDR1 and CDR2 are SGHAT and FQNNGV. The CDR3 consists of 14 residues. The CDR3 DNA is TGTGCCAGCAGCTTCGGCAGGGGAGGAGATACGCAGTATTTT. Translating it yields CASSFGRGGDTQYF.

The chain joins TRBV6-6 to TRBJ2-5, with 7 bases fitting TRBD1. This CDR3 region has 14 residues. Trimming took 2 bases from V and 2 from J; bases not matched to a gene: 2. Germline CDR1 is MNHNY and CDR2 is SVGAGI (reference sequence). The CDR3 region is CASSYGTAQETQYF. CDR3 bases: TGTGCCAGCAGTTACGGGACAGCTCAAGAGACCCAGTACTTC.

CDR3 nucleotides: TGTGCCAGCAGCCAAGCGGGAGGCTCCTACAATGAGCAGTTCTTC. The encoded protein is CASSQAGGSYNEQFF. The V and J genes are TRBV4-2 and TRBJ2-1; 7 positions agree with TRBD2. The CDR3 has 15 amino acids. Germline CDR1 is LGHNA and CDR2 is YNFKEQ. Trimming at V came to 1 base and at J to 0 bases, leaving 0 bases not matched to a gene.

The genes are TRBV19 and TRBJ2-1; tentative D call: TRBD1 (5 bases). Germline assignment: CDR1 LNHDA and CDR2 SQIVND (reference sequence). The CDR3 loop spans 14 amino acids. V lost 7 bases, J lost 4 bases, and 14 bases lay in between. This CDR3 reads CASTRQGPYNEQFF. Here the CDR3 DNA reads TGTGCCAGTACACGGCAGGGCCCTTACAATGAGCAGTTCTTC. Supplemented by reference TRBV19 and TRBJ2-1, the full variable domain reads DGGITQSPKYLFRKEGQNVTLSCEQNLNHDAMYWYRQDPGQGLRLIYYSQIVNDFQKGDIAEGYSVSREKKESFPLTVTSAQKNPTAFYLCASTRQGPYNEQFFGPGTRLTVL.

The CDR3: CAWRRQRSGANVLTF. For the CDR3, the DNA is TGTGCCTGGAGGCGACAGCGCTCTGGGGCCAACGTCCTGACTTTC. The rearrangement links TRBV30 to TRBJ2-6, with D maybe TRBD1 (5 bases). CDR1 GTSNPN and CDR2 SVGIG come from the germline V gene (reference sequence). V was trimmed by 3 bases and J by 0 bases, leaving 9 bases between them. CDR3 length: 15 amino acids.

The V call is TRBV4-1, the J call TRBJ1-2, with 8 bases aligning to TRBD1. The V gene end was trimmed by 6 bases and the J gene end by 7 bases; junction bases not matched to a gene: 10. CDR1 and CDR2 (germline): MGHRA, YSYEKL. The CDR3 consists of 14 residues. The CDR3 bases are TGCGCCAGCAGGCGACAGGGGAGTAGGGGTGGCTACACCTTC. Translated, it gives CASRRQGSRGGYTF.

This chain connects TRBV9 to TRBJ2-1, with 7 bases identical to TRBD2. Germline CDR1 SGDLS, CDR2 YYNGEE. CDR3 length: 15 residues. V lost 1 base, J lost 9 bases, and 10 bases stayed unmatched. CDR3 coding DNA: TGTGCCAGCAGCGTAAGTGCGGGAGAGCGGGGTGAGCAGTTCTTC. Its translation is CASSVSAGERGEQFF.

The CDR3 protein is CASSLRQSEQFF. The CDR3 DNA reads TGTGCCAGCAGCCTTAGACAGAGTGAGCAGTTCTTC. The chain joins TRBV5-5 to TRBJ2-1; tentatively, D is TRBD1 (5 bases). Germline CDR1 reads SGHKS; CDR2 reads YYEKEE (reference sequence). Trimming took 4 bases from V and 9 from J, leaving 11 bases between them. The CDR3 covers 12 residues.

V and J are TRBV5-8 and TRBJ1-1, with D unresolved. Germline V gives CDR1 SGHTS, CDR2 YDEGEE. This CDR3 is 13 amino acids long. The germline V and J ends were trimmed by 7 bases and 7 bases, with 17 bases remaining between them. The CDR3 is CASERWGVSEAFF. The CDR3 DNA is TGTGCCAGCGAGAGGTGGGGAGTTAGTGAAGCTTTCTTT.

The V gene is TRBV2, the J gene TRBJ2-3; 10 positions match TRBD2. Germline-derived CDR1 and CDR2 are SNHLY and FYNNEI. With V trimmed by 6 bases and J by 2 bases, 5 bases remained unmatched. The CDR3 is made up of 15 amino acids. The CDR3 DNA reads TGTGCCAGCAGCTCCGGACTAGCGGTCACAGATACGCAGTATTTT. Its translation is CASSSGLAVTDTQYF.